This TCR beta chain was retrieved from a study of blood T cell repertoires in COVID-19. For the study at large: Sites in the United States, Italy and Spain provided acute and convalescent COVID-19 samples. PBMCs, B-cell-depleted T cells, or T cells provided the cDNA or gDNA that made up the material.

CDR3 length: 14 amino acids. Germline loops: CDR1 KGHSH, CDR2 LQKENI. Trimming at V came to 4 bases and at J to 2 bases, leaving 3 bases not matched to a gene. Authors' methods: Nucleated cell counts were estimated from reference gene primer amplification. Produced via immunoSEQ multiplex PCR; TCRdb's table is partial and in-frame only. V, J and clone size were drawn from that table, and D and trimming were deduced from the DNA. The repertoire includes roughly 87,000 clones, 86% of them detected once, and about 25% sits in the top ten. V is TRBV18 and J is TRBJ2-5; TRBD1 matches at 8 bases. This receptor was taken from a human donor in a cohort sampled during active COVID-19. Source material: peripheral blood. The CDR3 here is CASSRTGRQETQYF. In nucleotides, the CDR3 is TGTGCCAGCTCACGGACAGGGAGGCAAGAGACCCAGTACTTC.